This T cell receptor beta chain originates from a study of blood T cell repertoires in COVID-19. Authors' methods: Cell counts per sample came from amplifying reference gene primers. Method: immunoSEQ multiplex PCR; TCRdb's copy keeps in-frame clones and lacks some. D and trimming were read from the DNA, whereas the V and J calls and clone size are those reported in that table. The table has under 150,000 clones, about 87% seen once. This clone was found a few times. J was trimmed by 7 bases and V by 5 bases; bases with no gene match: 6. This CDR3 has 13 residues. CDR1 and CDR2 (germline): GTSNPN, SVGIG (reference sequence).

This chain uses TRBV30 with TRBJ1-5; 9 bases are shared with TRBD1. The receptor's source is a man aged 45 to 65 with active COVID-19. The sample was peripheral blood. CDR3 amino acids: CAWGTGTKQPQHF. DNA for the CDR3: TGTGCCTGGGGGACAGGGACGAAACAGCCCCAGCATTTT.